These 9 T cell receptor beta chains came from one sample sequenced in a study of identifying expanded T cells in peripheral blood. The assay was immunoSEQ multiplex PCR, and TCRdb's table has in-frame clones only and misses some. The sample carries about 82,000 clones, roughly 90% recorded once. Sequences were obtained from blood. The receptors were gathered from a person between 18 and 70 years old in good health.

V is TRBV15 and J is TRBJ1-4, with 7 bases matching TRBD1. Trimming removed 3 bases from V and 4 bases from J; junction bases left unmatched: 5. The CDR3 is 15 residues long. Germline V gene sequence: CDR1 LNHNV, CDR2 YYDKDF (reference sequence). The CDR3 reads CATSREGANNEKLFF. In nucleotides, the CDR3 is TGTGCCACCAGCAGGGAGGGGGCGAATAATGAAAAACTGTTTTTT.

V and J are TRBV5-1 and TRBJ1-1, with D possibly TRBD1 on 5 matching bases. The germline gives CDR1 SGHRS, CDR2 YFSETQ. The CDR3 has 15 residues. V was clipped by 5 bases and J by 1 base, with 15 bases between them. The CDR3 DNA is TGCGCCAGCAGACCGACACAGGTGAAGAACACTGAAGCTTTCTTT. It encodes CASRPTQVKNTEAFF. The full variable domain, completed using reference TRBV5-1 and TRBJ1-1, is KAGVTQTPRYLIKTRGQQVTLSCSPISGHRSVSWYQQTPGQGLQFLFEYFSETQRNKGNFPGRFSGRQFSNSRSEMNVSTLELGDSALYLCASRPTQVKNTEAFFGQGTRLTVV.

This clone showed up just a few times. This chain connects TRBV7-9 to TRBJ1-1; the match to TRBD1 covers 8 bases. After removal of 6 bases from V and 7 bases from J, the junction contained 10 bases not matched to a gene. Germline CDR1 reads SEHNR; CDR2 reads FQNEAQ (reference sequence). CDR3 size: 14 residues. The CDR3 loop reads CASRGDRMKIEAFF. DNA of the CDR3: TGTGCCAGCAGAGGGGACAGGATGAAGATTGAAGCTTTCTTT.

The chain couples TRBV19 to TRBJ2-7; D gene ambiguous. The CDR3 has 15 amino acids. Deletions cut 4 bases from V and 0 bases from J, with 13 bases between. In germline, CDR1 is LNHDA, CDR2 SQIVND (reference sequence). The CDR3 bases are TGTGCCAGTAGTACACTTGACTCCGACTCCTACGAGCAGTACTTC. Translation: CASSTLDSDSYEQYF.

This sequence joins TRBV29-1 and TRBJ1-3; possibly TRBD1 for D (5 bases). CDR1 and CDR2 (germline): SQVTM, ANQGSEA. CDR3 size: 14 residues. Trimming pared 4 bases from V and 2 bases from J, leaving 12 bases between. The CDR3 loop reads CSVAQGFTGNTIYF. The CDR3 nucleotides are TGCAGCGTTGCTCAGGGATTTACTGGAAACACCATATATTTT.

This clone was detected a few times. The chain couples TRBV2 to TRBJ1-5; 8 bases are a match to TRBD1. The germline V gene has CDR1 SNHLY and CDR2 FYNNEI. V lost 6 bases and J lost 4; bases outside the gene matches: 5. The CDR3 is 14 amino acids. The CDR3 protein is CASRQGAPNQPQHF. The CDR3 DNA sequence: TGTGCCAGCAGGCAGGGGGCGCCGAATCAGCCCCAGCATTTT.

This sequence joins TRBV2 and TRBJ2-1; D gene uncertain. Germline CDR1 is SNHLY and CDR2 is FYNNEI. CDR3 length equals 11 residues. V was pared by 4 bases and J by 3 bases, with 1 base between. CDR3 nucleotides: TGTGCCAGCAGTGTCTACAATGAGCAGTTCTTC. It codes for CASSVYNEQFF.

The DNA for the CDR3 is TGTGCCAGCAGACCCGGAAAGGGACAGGGGACTCCCCACACTGAAGCTTTCTTT. As protein: CASRPGKGQGTPHTEAFF. The genes are TRBV27 and TRBJ1-1, with 10 nucleotides matching TRBD1. Unmatched junction bases numbered 16, after V lost 6 bases and J lost 3 bases. Looked up from germline, CDR1 is MNHEY and CDR2 is SMNVEV (reference sequence). This CDR3 has 18 residues.

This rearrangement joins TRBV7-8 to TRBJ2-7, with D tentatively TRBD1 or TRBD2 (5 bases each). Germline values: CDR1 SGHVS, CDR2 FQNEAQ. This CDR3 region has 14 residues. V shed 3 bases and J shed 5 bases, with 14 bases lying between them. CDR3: CASSFTGTRDEQYF. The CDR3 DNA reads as TGTGCCAGCAGCTTCACCGGGACCAGGGACGAGCAGTACTTC.